This TCR beta chain comes out of a study of T cell responses to AZD1222 COVID-19 vaccine. Overall study results and limits: Repertoire sampling occurred only after the peak T cell response. Baseline serostatus was positive in only six or seven AZD1222 recipients. Unmutated variant regions reportedly attract nearly half of all spike-specific TCRs.

Clones were read by immunoSEQ multiplex PCR, and TCRdb kept only the in-frame ones, dropping some. The repertoire holds roughly 150,000 clones, with under 95% as singletons. With 5 bases clipped from V and 9 bases from J, the junction kept 6 bases outside the gene matches. CDR1 is SGHTA, CDR2 FQGNSA, per germline. CDR3 length: 13 amino acids. In regard to this clone: What it binds is not known.

The rearrangement joins TRBV7-2 to TRBJ2-1; 8 bases line up with TRBD2. This receptor was identified in an adult in good health. Sequencing used peripheral blood, obtained on day 0 of AZD1222 vaccination. CDR3 region: CASSLGLASEQFF. CDR3 nucleotides: TGTGCCAGCAGCCTCGGACTAGCTAGTGAGCAGTTCTTC.